The text below deals with one T cell receptor (beta chain). The antigen remains unidentified. CDR3 size: 14 residues. The V gene lost 4 bases and the J gene lost 1 base, with 10 bases spanning the gap. Germline V gives CDR1 ENHRY, CDR2 SYGVKD. The sample originates from a study of T cell responses to AZD1222 COVID-19 vaccine. Study-level points and caveats: Of spike-specific TCRs, nearly half reportedly target regions left unmutated in variants.

Assay used: immunoSEQ multiplex PCR; TCRdb lists only in-frame clones, some missing. This repertoire shows some 150,000 clones, about 90% found once; its top ten account for roughly 3.5%. Material: peripheral blood, obtained 28 days after the second AZD1222 dose. The receptor's source is an adult who received the AZD1222 COVID-19 vaccine. The V call is TRBV10-3, the J call TRBJ1-1; D may be TRBD1 (5 bases). Here the CDR3 reads CAISVDGANTEAFF. The CDR3 coding sequence is TGTGCCATCAGTGTCGACGGGGCGAACACTGAAGCTTTCTTT.